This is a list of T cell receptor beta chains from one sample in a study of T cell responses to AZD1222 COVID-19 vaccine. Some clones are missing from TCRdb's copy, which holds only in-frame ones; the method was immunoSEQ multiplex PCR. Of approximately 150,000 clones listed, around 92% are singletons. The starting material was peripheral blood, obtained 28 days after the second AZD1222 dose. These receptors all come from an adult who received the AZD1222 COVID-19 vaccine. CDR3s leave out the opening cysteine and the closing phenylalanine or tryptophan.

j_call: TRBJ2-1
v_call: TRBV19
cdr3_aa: ASNRGPYNEQF

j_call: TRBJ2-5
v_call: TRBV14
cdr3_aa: ASSHIRDRRLETQY

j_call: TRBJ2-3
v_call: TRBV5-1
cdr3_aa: ASSPQGTDTQY

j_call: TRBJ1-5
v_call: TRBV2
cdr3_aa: ASSEMPGGPNQPQH

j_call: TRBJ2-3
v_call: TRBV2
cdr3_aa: ASSETQGFTQY

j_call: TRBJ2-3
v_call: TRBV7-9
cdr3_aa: AILGLAGDTQY

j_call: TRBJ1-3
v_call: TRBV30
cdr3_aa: AWSVEVGNTIY

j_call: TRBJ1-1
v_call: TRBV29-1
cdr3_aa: SVAHLGTEAF

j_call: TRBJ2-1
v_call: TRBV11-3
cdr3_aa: ASSFDTSEQF

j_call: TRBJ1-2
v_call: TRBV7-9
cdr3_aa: ASSDRGANYGYT

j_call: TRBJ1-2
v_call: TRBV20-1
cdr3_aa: SAPDLSGYT

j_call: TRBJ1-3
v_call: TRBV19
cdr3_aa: ASSSLVGTGNTIY

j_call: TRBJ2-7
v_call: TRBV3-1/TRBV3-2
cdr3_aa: ASSPPTGGYEQY

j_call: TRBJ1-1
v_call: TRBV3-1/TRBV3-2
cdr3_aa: ASSPYTLKGGTEAF

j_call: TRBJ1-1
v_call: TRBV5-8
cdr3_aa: ASSKDRSTEAF

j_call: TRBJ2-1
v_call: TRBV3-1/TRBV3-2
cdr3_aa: ASSQDERRGDEQF

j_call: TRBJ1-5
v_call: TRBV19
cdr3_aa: ASSTGNQPQH

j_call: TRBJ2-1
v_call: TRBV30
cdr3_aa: AWTKRTTSYNEQF

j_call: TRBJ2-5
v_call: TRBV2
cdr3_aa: ASSGGPSRETQY

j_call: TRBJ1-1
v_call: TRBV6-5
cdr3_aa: ASTLTGLNTEAF

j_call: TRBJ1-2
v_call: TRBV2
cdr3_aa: ASSKTGSQGYT

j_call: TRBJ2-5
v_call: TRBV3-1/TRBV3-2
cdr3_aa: ASAGTSGVQETQY

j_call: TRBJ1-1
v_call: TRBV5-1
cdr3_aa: ASSHRVGQGDTEAF

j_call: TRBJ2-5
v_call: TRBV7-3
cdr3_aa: ASSLAPTSGRAPKWQETQY

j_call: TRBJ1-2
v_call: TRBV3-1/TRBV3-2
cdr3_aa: ASSAPGYGYT

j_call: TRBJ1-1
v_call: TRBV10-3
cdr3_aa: AIQGASDTEAF

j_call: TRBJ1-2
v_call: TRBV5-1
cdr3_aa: ASSPGRGIGYT

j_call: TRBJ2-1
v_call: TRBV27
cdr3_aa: ASSLLAGVKYNEQF

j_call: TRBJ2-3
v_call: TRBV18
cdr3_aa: ASSPERVSRNSDTQY

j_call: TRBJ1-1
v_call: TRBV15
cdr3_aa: ATSRDLALLTRRTEAF

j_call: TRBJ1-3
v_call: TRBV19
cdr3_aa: ASSIGTSGNTIY

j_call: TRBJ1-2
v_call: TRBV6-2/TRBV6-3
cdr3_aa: ASNPGNYGYT

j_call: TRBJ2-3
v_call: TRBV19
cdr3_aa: ASSMTTSRTDTQY

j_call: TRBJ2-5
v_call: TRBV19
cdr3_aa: ASSIGGTGVRETQY

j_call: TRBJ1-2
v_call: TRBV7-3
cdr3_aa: ASSPEGEGGYGYT

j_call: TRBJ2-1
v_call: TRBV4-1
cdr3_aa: ASSLGQYRRQGRNEQF

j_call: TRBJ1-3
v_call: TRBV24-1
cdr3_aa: ATSPASGTIY

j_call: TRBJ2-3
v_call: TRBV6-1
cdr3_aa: ASSQGPYRGTDTQY

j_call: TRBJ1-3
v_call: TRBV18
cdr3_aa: ASSADRGGNTIY

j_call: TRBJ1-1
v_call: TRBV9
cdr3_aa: ASSVGGIRTEAF

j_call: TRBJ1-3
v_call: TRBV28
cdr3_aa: ASSTFGNTIY